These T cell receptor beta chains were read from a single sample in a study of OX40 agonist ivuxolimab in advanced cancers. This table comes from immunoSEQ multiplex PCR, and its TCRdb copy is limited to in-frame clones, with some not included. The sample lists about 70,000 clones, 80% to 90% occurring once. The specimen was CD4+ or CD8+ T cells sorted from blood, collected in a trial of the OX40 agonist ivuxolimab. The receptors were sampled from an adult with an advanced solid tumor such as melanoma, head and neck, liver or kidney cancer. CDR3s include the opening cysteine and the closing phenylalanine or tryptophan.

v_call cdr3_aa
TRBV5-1 CASSSGTGNYNEQFF
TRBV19 CASSESGGRNEQFF
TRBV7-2 CASSTGASNYGYTF
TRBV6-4 CASSVDGANEQFF
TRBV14 CASAGGNYEQYF
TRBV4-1 CASSQVGTGSNYGYTF
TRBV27 CASSLSSSLYGYTF
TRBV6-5 CASNSGTGPYEQYF
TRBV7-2 CASSGAGRGQPQHF
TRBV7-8 CASSPTRNTEAFF
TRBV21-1 CASIRSPGQGNNEQFF
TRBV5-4 CASSLEVRQAALDF
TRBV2 CASSVTSHTDTQYF
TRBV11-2 CASSLLRGGGKGYGYTF
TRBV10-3 CAISDQDRVIPQYF
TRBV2 CASSGGRRDHAFF
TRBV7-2 CASNLGRASYNEQFF
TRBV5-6 CASSLPGQNYGYTF
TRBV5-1 CASSPGGGPRGNQPQHF
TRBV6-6 CASSSTGGLQPQHF
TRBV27 CASSLSRGGLSYNEQFF
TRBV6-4 CASSDGGGGANEQFF
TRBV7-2 CASSRSTSPLHF
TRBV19 CASSILSGNTIYF
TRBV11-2 CASSFRQWTSGLETQYF
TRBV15 CATSTRQLSYEQYF
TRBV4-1 CASSHIQGARETQYF
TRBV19 CASSIGAVTQETQYF
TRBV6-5 CASSRRDYSYEQYF
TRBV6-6 CASSYSGQGYEQYF
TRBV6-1 CASSEGGGGRQPQHF
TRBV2 CASSVMGLSYNSPLHF
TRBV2 CASSPTSAQRTDTQYF
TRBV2 CASSERARGGRGGYTF
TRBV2 CASRPQGLVGETQYF
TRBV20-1 CSATAHIQYF
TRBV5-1 CASSHLAAAAETQYF
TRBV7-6 CASSLTSGAQGNTDTQYF
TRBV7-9 CASRTTGGSGEKLFF
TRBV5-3 CARSLEGWRPYNSPLHF
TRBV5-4 CASSLEPSGGAIYEQYF
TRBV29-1 CSVGAGPNTEAFF